The 16 T cell receptor beta chains below all came from one sample that was sequenced in a study of blood T cell repertoires in COVID-19. Repertoires were generated with immunoSEQ multiplex PCR, while TCRdb's copy carries only in-frame clones and drops some. Altogether a few hundred thousand clones are present, about 89% being singletons, with the ten largest covering around 1.3%. The sequencing input was PBMCs or T cells enriched from blood (not recorded which). These receptors came from a human donor in a cohort exposed to, infected with or recovered from COVID-19 (not recorded which). The donor label of this sample is uncertain.

In its sample, this clone was seen once. The gene calls are TRBV18 and TRBJ1-1; D might be TRBD1 (5 bases). V shed 3 bases and J shed 4 bases, with 15 bases lying between them. There are 15 residues in the CDR3. Germline V lookup: CDR1 KGHSH, CDR2 LQKENI. The CDR3 bases are TGTGCCAGCTCACCTAAGGGACGGGGGTCCACTGAAGCTTTCTTT. This translates into CASSPKGRGSTEAFF.

J is TRBJ1-2 and V is TRBV10-2; D perhaps matches TRBD1 (5 bases). This CDR3 region has 14 residues. V lost 3 bases, J lost 4 bases, and 12 bases lay in between. Germline CDR1 WSHSY, CDR2 SAAADI. In DNA, the CDR3 is TGCGCCAGCAGTGATATACAGGAACCCTATGGCTACACCTTC. It specifies CASSDIQEPYGYTF.

The chain is built from TRBV4-1 and TRBJ1-6; D is ambiguous. The CDR3 extends over 16 amino acids. The V gene's germline CDR1 is MGHRA and CDR2 YSYEKL. Trimming stripped 2 bases from V and 7 bases from J, with 15 bases between. The CDR3 region is CASSQPTGSLNSPLHF. The CDR3 DNA is TGCGCCAGCAGCCAACCCACCGGGTCCCTAAATTCACCCCTCCACTTT.

This rearrangement joins TRBV18 to TRBJ2-7; 12 bases line up with TRBD2. Germline loops: CDR1 KGHSH, CDR2 LQKENI. Trimming cost V 1 base and J 4 bases; bases outside gene matches: 11. The CDR3 runs to 18 residues. The CDR3 nucleotides read TGTGCCAGCTCACCACTCCGGCCTAGCGGGGGGGTTACTTACGAGCAGTACTTC. Translation gives CASSPLRPSGGVTYEQYF. Full variable domain (outside the CDR3, taken from reference TRBV18 and TRBJ2-7): NAGVMQNPRHLVRRRGQEARLRCSPMKGHSHVYWYRQLPEEGLKFMVYLQKENIIDESGMPKERFSAEFPKEGPSILRIQQVVRGDSAAYFCASSPLRPSGGVTYEQYFGPGTRLTVT.

The chain uses TRBV9 and TRBJ2-5, with D tentatively TRBD2 (6 bases). V was trimmed by 0 bases and J by 5 bases, leaving 17 bases between them. The CDR3 is made up of 16 amino acids. The germline V gene encodes CDR1 SGDLS and CDR2 YYNGEE. CDR3 DNA: TGTGCCAGCAGCGTAGGTGACGGGGGTCCTTTGGAGACCCAGTACTTC. Protein: CASSVGDGGPLETQYF.

This chain joins TRBV18 and TRBJ1-1, with D tentatively TRBD1 (6 bases). The ends were cut back, 2 bases at V and 1 base at J, with 8 bases in the middle. The CDR3 consists of 14 residues. CDR1 is KGHSH and CDR2 is LQKENI in the germline V gene. The CDR3 sequence: CASSPGQRNTEAFF. CDR3 bases: TGTGCCAGCTCACCAGGACAGAGGAACACTGAAGCTTTCTTT.

The chain carries TRBV10-2 and TRBJ2-2; 8 nucleotides match TRBD1. The CDR3 has 15 amino acids. Per germline, CDR1 WSHSY and CDR2 SAAADI. V shed 11 bases, J shed 1 base, and the junction held 9 bases outside the gene matches. The CDR3 nucleotides are TGCGCCTGTTACCAGGACAGGGAGAACACCGGGGAGCTGTTTTTT. It translates to CACYQDRENTGELFF.

The chain carries TRBV11-2 and TRBJ2-7; 8 positions match TRBD1. CDR3 size: 13 residues. Losses at the gene ends were 4 bases for V and 6 bases for J; bases not matched to a gene: 5. Germline V CDR1 and CDR2: SGHAT, FQNNGV. CDR3 residues: CASSSTGVGEQYF. For the CDR3, the DNA is TGTGCCAGCAGCTCGACAGGGGTTGGCGAGCAGTACTTC.

The rearrangement uses TRBV12-3 or TRBV12-4 and TRBJ1-2, with D hard to call. CDR3 length: 13 amino acids. Deletions cut 8 bases from V and 0 bases from J, with 10 bases between. The CDR3 sequence: CASYRRSNYGYTF. The CDR3 bases are TGTGCCAGCTACCGGCGGTCTAACTATGGCTACACCTTC.

The V gene is TRBV14, the J gene TRBJ2-5; 8 bases fit TRBD2. Germline V lookup: CDR1 SGHDN, CDR2 FVKESK. The CDR3 consists of 17 residues. The junction had 11 bases not matched to a gene; V was cut back by 3 bases and J by 2 bases. The CDR3 DNA reads as TGTGCCAGCAGCCAGCCACTAGCGGAGGTGCATCAAGAGACCCAGTACTTC. Protein product: CASSQPLAEVHQETQYF. The full variable domain, its missing parts supplied by reference TRBV14 and TRBJ2-5, is EAGVTQFPSHSVIEKGQTVTLRCDPISGHDNLYWYRRVMGKEIKFLLHFVKESKQDESGMPNNRFLAERTGGTYSTLKVQPAELEDSGVYFCASSQPLAEVHQETQYFGPGTRLLVL.

The CDR3 nucleotides read TGTGCCATCAGTGAGAGGGGTTATGAGCAGTTCTTC. It is translated as CAISERGYEQFF. The J gene is TRBJ2-1, the V gene TRBV10-3, with D tentatively TRBD1 (5 bases). V lost 2 bases and J lost 8, with 7 bases in between. From germline, CDR1 is ENHRY and CDR2 SYGVKD. There are 12 residues in the CDR3.

The rearrangement joins TRBV12-5 to TRBJ2-2; possible D gene TRBD1, 6 bases. Germline loops: CDR1 LGHNT, CDR2 FRNRAP. The CDR3 runs to 14 residues. Deletions cut 6 bases from V and 1 base from J, with 9 bases between. For the CDR3, the DNA is TGTGCTAGTGGCCAGGGGCGGAACACCGGGGAGCTGTTTTTT. This sequence encodes CASGQGRNTGELFF.

J is TRBJ2-5 and V is TRBV24-1; TRBD2 agrees at 9 bases. V shed 3 bases and J 5 bases; nucleotides not matched to a gene: 3. The CDR3 covers 14 residues. CDR1 is KGHDR, CDR2 SFDVKD, per germline. The CDR3 DNA follows: TGTGCCACCAGTGATGGGACTAGCCAGGAGACCCAGTACTTC. This encodes CATSDGTSQETQYF.

V is TRBV5-1 and J is TRBJ2-2; tentative D call: TRBD2 (6 bases). CDR1 and CDR2 from the germline V gene are SGHRS and YFSETQ. V dropped 2 bases and J dropped 5 bases, with 16 bases sitting between them. This CDR3 is built from 16 residues. The CDR3, as DNA: TGCGCCAGCAGCTTAAGGACCCTCGGGGGAACCGGGGAGCTGTTTTTT. It yields the protein CASSLRTLGGTGELFF.

This clone appeared once. The chain combines TRBV4-1 with TRBJ1-1; the D is unclear. Germline V gene lookup returns CDR1 MGHRA and CDR2 YSYEKL. V lost 4 bases, J lost 3 bases, and 9 bases lay in between. The CDR3 contains 13 residues. CDR3 DNA sequence: TGCGCCAGCAGCCCCCGGGTGGACACTGAAGCTTTCTTT. Its translation: CASSPRVDTEAFF.

The gene calls are TRBV24-1 and TRBJ2-7; D is possibly TRBD1 (5 bases). V gave up 6 bases and J gave up 6 bases, with 14 bases separating them. This CDR3 spans 13 amino acids. CDR1 is KGHDR, CDR2 SFDVKD, per germline. The CDR3 sequence: CATSRGRVGEQYF. The CDR3 region has the DNA TGTGCCACCAGTAGAGGCAGGGTGGGCGAGCAGTACTTC.